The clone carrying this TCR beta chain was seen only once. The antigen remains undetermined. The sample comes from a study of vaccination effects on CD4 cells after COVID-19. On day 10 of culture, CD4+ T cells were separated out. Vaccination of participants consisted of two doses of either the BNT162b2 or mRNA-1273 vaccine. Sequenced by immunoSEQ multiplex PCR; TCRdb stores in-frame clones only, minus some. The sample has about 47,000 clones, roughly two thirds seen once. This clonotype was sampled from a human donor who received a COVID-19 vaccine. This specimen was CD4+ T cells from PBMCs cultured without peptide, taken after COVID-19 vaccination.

CDR3 in amino acids: CASSLGLARNTGELFF. As DNA, the CDR3 is TGTGCCAGCAGCTTAGGACTAGCGAGGAACACCGGGGAGCTGTTTTTT. The V call is TRBV7-7, the J call TRBJ2-2; TRBD2 matches 8 bases. The CDR3 spans 16 residues. The germline gives CDR1 SSHAT, CDR2 FNYEAQ (reference sequence). The V segment lost 1 base and the J segment 1 base; nucleotides outside the gene matches: 2.